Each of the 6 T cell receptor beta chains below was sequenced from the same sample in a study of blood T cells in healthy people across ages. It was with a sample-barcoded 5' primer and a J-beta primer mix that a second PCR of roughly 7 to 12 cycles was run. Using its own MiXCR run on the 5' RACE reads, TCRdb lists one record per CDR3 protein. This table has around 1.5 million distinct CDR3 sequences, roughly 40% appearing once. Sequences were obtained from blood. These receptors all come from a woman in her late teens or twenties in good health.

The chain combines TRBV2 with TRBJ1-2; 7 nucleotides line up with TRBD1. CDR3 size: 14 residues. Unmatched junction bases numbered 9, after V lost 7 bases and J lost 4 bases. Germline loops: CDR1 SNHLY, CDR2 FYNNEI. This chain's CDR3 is CASNRDSSSYGYTF. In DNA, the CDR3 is TGTGCCAGCAACCGGGACAGTTCATCCTATGGCTACACCTTC.

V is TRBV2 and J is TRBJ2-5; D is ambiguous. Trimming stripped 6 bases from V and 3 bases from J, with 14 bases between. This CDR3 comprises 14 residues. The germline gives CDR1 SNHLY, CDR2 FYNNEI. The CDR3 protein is CASSRPLEKETQYF. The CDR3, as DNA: TGTGCCAGCAGCCGCCCCTTAGAGAAAGAGACCCAGTACTTC. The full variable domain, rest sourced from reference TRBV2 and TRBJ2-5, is EPEVTQTPSHQVTQMGQEVILRCVPISNHLYFYWYRQILGQKVEFLVSFYNNEISEKSEIFDDQFSVERPDGSNFTLKIRSTKLEDSAMYFCASSRPLEKETQYFGPGTRLLVL.

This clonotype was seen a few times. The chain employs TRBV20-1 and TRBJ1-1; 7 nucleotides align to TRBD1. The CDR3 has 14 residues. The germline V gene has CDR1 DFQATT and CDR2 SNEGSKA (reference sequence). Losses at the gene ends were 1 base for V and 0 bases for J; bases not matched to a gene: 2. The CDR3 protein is CSARAGTVNTEAFF. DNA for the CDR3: TGCAGTGCTAGAGCCGGGACAGTGAACACTGAAGCTTTCTTT.

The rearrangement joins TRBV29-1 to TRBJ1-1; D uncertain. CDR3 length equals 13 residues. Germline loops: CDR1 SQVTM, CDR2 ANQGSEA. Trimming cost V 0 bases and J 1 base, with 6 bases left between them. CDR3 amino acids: CSVEDLKNTEAFF. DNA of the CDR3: TGCAGCGTTGAAGATTTAAAGAACACTGAAGCTTTCTTT.

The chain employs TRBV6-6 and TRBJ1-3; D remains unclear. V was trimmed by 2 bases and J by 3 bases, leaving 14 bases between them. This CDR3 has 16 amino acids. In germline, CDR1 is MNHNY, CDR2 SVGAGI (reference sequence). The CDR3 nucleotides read TGTGCCAGCAGTTACCGGCGGTCCCAGGATGGAAACACCATATATTTT. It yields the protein CASSYRRSQDGNTIYF.

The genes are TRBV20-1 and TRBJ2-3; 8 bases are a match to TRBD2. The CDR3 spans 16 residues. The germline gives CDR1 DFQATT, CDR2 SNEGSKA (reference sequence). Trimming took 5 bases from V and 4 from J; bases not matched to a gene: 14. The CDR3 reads CSAASLLAVGADTQYF. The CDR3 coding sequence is TGCAGTGCTGCCTCCTTACTAGCGGTAGGAGCAGATACGCAGTATTTT.